The following is a T cell receptor beta chain sequence with its context. The target antigen is unknown. This entry comes from a study of radiotherapy plus CTLA-4 blockade in lung cancer. Study-level information: Of all patients, around 19% responded objectively and 25% to 35% showed disease control. The study, taken as a whole, reports: An expansion of tumor-derived TCR clones occurred in blood after radiotherapy plus ipilimumab.

The study treated chemo-refractory metastatic non-small-cell lung cancer patients with focal radiation plus ipilimumab CTLA-4 blockade. Only in-frame clones appear in the TCRdb table, and some are missing; sequencing was by immunoSEQ multiplex PCR. The sample lists approximately 99,000 clones, about 90% seen once, with approximately 4.9% in the top ten. The CDR3 is made up of 15 amino acids. V was pared by 3 bases and J by 1 base, with 12 bases between. Germline CDR1 KGHSH, CDR2 LQKENI. V is TRBV18 and J is TRBJ1-1, with D possibly TRBD1 on 5 matching bases. The source material was peripheral blood, sampled from a patient treated with radiotherapy plus ipilimumab. This TCR was sampled from a human donor with non-small cell lung cancer that progressed on radiotherapy plus ipilimumab. The CDR3 sequence: CASSPQTTENTEAFF. The DNA for the CDR3 is TGTGCCAGCTCACCCCAGACGACAGAGAACACTGAAGCTTTCTTT.